This T cell receptor (beta chain) was found in a study of beta chain features in type 1 diabetes. Study in general: All samples combined gave roughly 100,000,000 sorted cells for examination. Study outcomes and limitations: A closer apparent resemblance between naive, central memory and Treg TCRB repertoires was seen in patients than in healthy donors.

As for this clone: Its antigen is unidentified.

Reverse transcribing all isolated RNA meant expressed TCRB transcripts were sequenced. The protocol was immunoSEQ multiplex PCR, while the TCRdb copy is restricted to in-frame clones and leaves out a portion. The data contain hundreds of thousands of clones, about an eighth of them seen just once; the ten biggest clones take up approximately 0.05%. CD45RO/CCR7/CD25/CD127/CD95/CD27 separated CD4+ naive, central memory, regulatory and stem cell-like memory cells by sorting. Trimming pared 4 bases from V and 1 base from J, leaving 12 bases between. The length of the CDR3 is 15 residues. CDR1 and CDR2 from the germline V gene are MNHNY and SVGAGI (reference sequence).

The sample taken for sequencing was naive CD4+ T cells from blood. This receptor was taken from a woman aged 18-35 years in good health. The rearrangement uses TRBV6-6 and TRBJ2-3; the D gene is possibly TRBD2 (7 bases). DNA for the CDR3: TGTGCCAGCAGTTCAAGGGGGGGAGGCACAGATACGCAGTATTTT. As protein: CASSSRGGGTDTQYF.